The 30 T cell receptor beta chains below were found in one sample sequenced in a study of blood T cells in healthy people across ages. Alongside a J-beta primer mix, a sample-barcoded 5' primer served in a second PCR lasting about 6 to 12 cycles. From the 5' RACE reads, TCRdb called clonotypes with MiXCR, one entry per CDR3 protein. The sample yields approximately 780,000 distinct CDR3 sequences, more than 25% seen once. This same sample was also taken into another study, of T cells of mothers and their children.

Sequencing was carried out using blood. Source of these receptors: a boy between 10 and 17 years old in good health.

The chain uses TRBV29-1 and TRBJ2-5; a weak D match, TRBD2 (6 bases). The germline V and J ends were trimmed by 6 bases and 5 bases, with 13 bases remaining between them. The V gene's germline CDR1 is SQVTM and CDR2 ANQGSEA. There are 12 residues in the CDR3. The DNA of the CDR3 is TGCAGCGTGGACGGGCTAGCGGAGACCCAGTACTTC. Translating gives CSVDGLAETQYF.

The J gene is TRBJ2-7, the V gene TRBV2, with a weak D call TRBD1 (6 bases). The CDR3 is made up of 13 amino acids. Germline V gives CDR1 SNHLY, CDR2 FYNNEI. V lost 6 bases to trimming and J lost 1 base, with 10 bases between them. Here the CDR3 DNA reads TGTGCCAGCAGGTGGACAGAGTCCTACGAGCAGTACTTC. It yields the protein CASRWTESYEQYF.

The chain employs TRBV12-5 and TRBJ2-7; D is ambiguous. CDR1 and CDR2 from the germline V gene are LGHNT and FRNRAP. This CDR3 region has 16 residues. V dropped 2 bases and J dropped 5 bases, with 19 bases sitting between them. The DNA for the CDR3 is TGTGCTAGTGGTTTGCCTCGACTGGGATCGAATAACGAGCAGTACTTC. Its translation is CASGLPRLGSNNEQYF.

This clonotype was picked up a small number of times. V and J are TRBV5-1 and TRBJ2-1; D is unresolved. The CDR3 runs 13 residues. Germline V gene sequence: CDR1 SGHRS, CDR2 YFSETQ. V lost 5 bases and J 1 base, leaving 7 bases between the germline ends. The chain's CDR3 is CASRQGSYNEQFF. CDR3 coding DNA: TGCGCCAGCAGACAAGGTTCCTACAATGAGCAGTTCTTC.

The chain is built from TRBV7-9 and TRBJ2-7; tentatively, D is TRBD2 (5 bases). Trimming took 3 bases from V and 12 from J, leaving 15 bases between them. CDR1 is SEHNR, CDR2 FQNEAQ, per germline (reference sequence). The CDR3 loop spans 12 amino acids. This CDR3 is CASSFGLRDWYF. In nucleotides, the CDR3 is TGTGCCAGCAGCTTCGGCCTTCGGGATTGGTACTTC.

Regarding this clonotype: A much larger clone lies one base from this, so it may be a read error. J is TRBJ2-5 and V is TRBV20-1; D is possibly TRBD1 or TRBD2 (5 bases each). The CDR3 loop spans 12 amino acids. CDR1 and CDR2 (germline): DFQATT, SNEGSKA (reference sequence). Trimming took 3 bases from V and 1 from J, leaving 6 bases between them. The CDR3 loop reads CSARGTQETQYF. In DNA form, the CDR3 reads TGCAGTGCTAGGGGGACCCAAGAGACCCAGTACTTC.

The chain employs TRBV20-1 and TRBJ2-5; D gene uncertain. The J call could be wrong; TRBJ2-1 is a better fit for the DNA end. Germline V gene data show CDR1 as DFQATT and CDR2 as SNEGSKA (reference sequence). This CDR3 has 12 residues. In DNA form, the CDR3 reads TGCAGTGCTAGAGATTCCATCCATGAGCAGTTCTTC. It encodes CSARDSIHEQFF.

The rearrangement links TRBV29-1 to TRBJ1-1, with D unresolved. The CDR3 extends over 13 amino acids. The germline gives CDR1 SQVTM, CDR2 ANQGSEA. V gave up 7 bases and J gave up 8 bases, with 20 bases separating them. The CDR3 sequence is CSARLGPTLEAFF. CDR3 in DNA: TGCAGCGCCCGATTAGGTCCGACACTGGAAGCTTTCTTT.

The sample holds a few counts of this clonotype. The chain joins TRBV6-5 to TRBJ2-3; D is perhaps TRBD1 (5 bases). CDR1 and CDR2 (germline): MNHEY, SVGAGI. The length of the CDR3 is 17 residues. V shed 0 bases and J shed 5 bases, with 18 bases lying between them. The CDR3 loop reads CASSYSRQKGRVDTQYF. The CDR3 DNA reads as TGTGCCAGCAGTTACTCGAGACAGAAAGGACGGGTAGATACGCAGTATTTT.

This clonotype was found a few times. CDR3 in amino acids: CASKRTRTGYTF. The DNA of the CDR3 is TGTGCCAGCAAAAGAACCAGAACTGGCTACACCTTC. The chain joins TRBV19 to TRBJ1-2, with D unresolved. Trimming cost V 9 bases and J 7 bases, with 15 bases left between them. The CDR3 spans 12 residues. Looked up from germline, CDR1 is LNHDA and CDR2 is SQIVND (reference sequence).

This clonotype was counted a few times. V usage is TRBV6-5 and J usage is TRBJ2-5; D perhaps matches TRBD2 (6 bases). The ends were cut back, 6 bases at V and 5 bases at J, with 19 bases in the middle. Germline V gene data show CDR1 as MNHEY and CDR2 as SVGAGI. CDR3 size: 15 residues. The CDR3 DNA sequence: TGTGCCAGCAGCCGCGCGGGACTCCCAAGGGAGACCCAGTACTTC. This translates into CASSRAGLPRETQYF.

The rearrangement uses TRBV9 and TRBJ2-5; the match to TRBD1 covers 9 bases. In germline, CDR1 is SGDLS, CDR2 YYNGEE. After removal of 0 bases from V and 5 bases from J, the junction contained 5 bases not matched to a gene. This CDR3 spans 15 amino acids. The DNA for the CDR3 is TGTGCCAGCAGCGTAGCCGGGGACAGGGTTGAGACCCAGTACTTC. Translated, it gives CASSVAGDRVETQYF.

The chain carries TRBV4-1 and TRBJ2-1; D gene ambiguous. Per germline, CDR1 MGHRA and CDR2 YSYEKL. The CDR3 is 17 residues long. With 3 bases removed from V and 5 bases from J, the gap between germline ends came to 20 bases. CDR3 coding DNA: TGCGCCAGCAGCCATAATTCGTTGTCGGCAGAAAACAATGAGCAGTTCTTC. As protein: CASSHNSLSAENNEQFF.

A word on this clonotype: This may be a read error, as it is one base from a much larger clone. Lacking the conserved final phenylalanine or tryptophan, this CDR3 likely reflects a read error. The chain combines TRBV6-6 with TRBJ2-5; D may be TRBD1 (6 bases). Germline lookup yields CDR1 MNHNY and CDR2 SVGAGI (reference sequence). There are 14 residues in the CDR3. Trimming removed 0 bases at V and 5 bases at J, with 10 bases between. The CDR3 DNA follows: TGTGCCAGCAGTTACTCGACTCAGGGGGAGACCCAGTACTCC. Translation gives CASSYSTQGETQYS.

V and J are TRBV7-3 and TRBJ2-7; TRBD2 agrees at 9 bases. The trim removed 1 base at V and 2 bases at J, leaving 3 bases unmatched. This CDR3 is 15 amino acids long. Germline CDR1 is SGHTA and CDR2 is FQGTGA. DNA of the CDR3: TGTGCCAGCAGCTTAAGAGCGGGGGGCCCCTACGAGCAGTACTTC. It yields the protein CASSLRAGGPYEQYF.

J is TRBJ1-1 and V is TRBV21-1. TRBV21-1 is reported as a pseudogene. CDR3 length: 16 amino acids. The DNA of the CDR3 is TGTGCCAGCATGAACTCCTTTGGGTTGGTGAACACTGAAGCTTTCTTT. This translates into CASMNSFGLVNTEAFF.

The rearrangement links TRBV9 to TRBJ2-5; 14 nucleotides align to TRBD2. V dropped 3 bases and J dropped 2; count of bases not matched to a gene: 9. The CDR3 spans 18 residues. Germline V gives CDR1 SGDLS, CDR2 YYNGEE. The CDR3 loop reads CASSEGGTSGGPQETQYF. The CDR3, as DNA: TGTGCCAGCAGCGAAGGAGGGACTAGCGGGGGCCCTCAAGAGACCCAGTACTTC. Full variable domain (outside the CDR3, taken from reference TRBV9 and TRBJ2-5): DSGVTQTPKHLITATGQRVTLRCSPRSGDLSVYWYQQSLDQGLQFLIQYYNGEERAKGNILERFSAQQFPDLHSELNLSSLELGDSALYFCASSEGGTSGGPQETQYFGPGTRLLVL.

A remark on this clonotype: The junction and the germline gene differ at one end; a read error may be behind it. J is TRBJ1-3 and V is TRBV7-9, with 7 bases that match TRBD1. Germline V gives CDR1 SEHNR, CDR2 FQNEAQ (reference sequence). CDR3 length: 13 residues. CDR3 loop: CASSLGQGNTVYF. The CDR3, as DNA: TGTGCCAGCAGCTTAGGACAGGGAAACACCGTATATTTT.

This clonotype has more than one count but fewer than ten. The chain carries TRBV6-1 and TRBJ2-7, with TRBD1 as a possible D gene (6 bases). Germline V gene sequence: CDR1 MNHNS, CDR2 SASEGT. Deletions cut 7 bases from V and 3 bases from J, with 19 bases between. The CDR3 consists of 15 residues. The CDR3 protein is CASTADSLNHYEQYF. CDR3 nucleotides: TGTGCCAGCACCGCGGACAGCCTCAACCACTACGAGCAGTACTTC.

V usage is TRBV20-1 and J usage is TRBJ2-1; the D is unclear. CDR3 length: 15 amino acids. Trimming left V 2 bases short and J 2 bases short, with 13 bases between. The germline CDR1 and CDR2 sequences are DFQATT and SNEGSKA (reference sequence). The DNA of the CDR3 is TGCAGTGCTAGACGAGCCGCGCAAACCTACAATGAGCAGTTCTTC. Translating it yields CSARRAAQTYNEQFF.

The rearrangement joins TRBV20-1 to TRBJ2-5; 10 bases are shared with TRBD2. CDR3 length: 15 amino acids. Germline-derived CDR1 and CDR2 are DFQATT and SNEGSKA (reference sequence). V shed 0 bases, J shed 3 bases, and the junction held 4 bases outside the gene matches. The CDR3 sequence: CSARDRTSGEETQYF. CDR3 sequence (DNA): TGCAGTGCTAGAGATAGAACTAGCGGGGAAGAGACCCAGTACTTC.

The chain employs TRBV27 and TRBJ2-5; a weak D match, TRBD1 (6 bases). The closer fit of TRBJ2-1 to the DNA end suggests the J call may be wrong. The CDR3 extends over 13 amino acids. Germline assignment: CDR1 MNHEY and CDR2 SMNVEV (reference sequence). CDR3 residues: CATSRGSHNEQFF. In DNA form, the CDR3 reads TGTGCCACATCGAGGGGGTCCCACAATGAGCAGTTCTTC.

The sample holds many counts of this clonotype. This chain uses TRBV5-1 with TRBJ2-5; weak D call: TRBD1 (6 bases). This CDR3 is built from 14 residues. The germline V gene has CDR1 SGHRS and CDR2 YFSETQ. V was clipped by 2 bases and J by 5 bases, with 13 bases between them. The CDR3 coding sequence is TGCGCCAGCAGCTTATACAGGGAATCGGAGACCCAGTACTTC. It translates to CASSLYRESETQYF.

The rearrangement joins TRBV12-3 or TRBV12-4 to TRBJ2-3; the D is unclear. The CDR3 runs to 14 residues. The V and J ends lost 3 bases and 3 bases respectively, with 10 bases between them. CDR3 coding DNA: TGTGCCAGCAGTTTCGAGTTTAGTACAGATACGCAGTATTTT. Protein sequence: CASSFEFSTDTQYF.

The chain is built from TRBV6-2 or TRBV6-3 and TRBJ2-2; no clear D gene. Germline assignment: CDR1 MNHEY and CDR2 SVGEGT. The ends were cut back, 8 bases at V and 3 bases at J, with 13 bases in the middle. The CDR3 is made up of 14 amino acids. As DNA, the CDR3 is TGTGCCAGCGCTTGGGCAGGATACACCGGGGAGCTGTTTTTT. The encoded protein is CASAWAGYTGELFF.

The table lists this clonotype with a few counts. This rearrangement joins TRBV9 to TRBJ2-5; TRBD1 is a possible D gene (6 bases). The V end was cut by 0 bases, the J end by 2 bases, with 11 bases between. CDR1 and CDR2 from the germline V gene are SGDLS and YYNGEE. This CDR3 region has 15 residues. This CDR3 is CASSVDPGTQETQYF. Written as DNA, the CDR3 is TGTGCCAGCAGCGTAGACCCTGGGACACAAGAGACCCAGTACTTC.

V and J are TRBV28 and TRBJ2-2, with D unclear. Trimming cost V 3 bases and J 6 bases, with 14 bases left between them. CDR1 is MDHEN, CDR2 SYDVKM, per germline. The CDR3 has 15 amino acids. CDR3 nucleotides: TGTGCCAGCAGTTTGGGCAGAACAAGGCCCGGGGAGCTGTTTTTT. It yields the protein CASSLGRTRPGELFF.

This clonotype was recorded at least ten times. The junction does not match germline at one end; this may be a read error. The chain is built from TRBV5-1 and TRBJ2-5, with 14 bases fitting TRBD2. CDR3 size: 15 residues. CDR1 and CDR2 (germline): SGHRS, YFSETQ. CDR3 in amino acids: CASSAGLAGEETQYF. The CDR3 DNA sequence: TGTGCCAGCAGTGCGGGACTAGCGGGGGAAGAGACCCAGTACTTC.

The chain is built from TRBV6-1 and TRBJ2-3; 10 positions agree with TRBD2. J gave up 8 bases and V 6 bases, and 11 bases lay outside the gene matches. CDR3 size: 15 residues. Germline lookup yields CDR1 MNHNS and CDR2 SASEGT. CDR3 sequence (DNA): TGTGCCAGCAGAAGAAGCGGGGGGGACCTCGGTACGCAGTATTTT. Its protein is CASRRSGGDLGTQYF.

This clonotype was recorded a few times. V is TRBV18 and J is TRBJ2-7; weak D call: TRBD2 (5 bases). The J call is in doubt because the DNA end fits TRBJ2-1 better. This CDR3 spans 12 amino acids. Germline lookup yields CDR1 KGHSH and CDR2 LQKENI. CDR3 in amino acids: CASSLNGDEQFF. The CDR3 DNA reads TGTGCCAGCTCTCTAAACGGGGATGAGCAGTTCTTC.